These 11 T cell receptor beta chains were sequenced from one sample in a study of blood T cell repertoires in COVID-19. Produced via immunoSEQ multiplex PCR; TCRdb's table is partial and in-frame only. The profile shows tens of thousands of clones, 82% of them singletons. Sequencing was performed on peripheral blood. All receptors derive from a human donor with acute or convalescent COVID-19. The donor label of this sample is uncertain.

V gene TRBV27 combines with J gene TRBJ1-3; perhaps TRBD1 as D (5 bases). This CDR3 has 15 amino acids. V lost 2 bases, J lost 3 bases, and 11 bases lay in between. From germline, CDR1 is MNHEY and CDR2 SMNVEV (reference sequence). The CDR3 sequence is CASSLGATGGNTIYF. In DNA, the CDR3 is TGTGCCAGCAGTTTAGGGGCTACCGGTGGAAACACCATATATTTT.

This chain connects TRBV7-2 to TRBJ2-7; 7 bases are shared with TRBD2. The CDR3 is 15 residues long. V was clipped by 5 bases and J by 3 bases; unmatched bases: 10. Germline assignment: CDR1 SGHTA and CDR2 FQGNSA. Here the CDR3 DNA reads TGTGCCAGCAGCCTTGGGAGCGGGGCTCTCTACGAGCAGTACTTC. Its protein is CASSLGSGALYEQYF. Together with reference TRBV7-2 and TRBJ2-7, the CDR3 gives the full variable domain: GAGVSQSPSNKVTEKGKDVELRCDPISGHTALYWYRQSLGQGLEFLIYFQGNSAPDKSGLPSDRFSAERTGGSVSTLTIQRTQQEDSAVYLCASSLGSGALYEQYFGPGTRLTVT.

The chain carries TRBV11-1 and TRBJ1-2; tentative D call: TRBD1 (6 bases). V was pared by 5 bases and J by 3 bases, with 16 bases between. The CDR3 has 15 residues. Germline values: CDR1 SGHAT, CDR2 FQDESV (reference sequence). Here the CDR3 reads CASSTLQGSDYGYTF. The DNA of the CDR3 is TGTGCCAGCAGCACCCTACAGGGATCGGACTATGGCTACACCTTC.

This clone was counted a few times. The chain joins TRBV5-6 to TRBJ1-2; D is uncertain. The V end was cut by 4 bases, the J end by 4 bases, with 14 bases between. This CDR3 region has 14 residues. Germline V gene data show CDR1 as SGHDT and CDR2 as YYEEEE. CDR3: CASSPERGGYGYTF. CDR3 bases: TGTGCCAGCAGCCCCGAAAGAGGAGGCTATGGCTACACCTTC.

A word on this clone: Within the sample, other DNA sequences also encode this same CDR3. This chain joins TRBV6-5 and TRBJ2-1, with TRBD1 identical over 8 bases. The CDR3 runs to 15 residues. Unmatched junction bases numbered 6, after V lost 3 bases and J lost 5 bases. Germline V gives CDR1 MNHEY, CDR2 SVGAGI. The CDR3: CASSYSGQGNNEQFF. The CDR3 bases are TGTGCCAGCAGTTATTCTGGACAGGGTAACAATGAGCAGTTCTTC.

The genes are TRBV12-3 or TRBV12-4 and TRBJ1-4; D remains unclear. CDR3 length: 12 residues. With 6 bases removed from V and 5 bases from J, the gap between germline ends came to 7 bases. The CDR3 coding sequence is TGTGCCAGCAGGAGAGGGAATGAAAAACTGTTTTTT. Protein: CASRRGNEKLFF.

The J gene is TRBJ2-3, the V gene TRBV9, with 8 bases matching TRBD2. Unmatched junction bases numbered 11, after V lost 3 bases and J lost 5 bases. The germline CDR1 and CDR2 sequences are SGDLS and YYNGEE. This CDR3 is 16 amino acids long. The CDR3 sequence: CASSATSGTVGDTQYF. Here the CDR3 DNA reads TGTGCCAGCAGCGCCACTAGCGGTACCGTCGGAGATACGCAGTATTTT.

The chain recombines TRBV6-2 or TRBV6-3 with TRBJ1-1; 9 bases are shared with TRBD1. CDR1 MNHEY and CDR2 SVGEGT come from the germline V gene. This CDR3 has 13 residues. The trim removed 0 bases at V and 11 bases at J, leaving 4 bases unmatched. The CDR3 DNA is TGTGCCAGCAGTTACTCCCGGGACAGGGAGGCTTTCTTT. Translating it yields CASSYSRDREAFF.

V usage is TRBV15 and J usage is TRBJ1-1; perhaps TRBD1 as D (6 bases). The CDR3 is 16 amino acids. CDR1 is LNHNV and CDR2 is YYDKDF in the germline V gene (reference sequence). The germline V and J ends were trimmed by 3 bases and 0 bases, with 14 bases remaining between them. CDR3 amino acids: CATSRGASAMNTEAFF. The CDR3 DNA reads TGTGCCACCAGCAGGGGGGCGTCGGCCATGAACACTGAAGCTTTCTTT.

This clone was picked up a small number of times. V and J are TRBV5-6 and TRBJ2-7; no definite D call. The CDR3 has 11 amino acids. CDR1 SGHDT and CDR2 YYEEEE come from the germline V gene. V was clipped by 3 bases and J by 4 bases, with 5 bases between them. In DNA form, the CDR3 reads TGTGCCAGCAGCTCTGAGTACGAGCAGTACTTC. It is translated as CASSSEYEQYF.

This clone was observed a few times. The CDR3 here is CASSRDAREAEQFF. The DNA of the CDR3 is TGTGCCAGCTCAAGAGACGCGAGGGAAGCGGAGCAGTTCTTC. The chain joins TRBV18 to TRBJ2-1, with D possibly being TRBD2 (5 bases). Trimming shortened V by 5 bases and J by 10 bases, and 18 bases separated the two germline ends. The CDR3 has 14 residues. Germline values: CDR1 KGHSH, CDR2 LQKENI.